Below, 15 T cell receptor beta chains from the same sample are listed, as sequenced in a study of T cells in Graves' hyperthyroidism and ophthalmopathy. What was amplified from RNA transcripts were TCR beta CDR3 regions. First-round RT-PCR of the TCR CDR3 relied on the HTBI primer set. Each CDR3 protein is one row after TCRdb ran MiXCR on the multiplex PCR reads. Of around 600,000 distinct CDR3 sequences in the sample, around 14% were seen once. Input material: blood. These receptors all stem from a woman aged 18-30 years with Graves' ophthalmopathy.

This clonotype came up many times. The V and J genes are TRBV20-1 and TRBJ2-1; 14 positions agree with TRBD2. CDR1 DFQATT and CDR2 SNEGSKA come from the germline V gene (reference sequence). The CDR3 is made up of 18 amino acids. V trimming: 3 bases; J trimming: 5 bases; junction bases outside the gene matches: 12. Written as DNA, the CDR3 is TGCAGTGCTAGGGGGACTAGCGGGAGTGGGCTGGACAACAATGAGCAGTTCTTC. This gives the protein CSARGTSGSGLDNNEQFF.

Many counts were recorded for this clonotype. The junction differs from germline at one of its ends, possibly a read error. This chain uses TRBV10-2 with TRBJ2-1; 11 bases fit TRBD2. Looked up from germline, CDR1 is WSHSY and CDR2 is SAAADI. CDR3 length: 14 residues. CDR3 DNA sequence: TGTGCCAGCAGCCTAGCGGGAGGCCGCAATGAGCAGTTCTTC. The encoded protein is CASSLAGGRNEQFF.

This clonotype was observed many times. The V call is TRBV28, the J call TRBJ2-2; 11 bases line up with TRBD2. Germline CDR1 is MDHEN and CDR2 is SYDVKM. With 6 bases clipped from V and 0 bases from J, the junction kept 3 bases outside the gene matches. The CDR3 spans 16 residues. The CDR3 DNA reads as TGTGCCAGCAGGGAGACTAGCGGGGCGAACACCGGGGAGCTGTTTTTT. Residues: CASRETSGANTGELFF.

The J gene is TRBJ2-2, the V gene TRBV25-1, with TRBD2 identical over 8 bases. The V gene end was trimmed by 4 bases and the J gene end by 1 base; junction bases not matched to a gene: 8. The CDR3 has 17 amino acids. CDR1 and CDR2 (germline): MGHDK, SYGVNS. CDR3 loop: CASSGPIAGQNTGELFF. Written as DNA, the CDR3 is TGTGCCAGCAGTGGGCCAATAGCGGGACAGAACACCGGGGAGCTGTTTTTT.

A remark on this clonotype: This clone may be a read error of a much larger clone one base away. This CDR3 reads CASSFGPGTNYGYTF. In DNA form, the CDR3 reads TGCGCCAGCAGCTTTGGCCCGGGGACAAACTATGGCTACACCTTC. The J gene is TRBJ1-2, the V gene TRBV5-1; possible D gene TRBD1, 6 bases. The CDR3 is made up of 15 amino acids. Germline V gene lookup returns CDR1 SGHRS and CDR2 YFSETQ. Trimming pared 2 bases from V and 2 bases from J, leaving 13 bases between.

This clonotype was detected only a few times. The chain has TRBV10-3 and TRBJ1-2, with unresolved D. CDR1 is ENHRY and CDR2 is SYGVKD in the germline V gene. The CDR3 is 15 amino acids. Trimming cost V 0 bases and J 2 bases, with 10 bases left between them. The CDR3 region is CAISESNGPNYGYTF. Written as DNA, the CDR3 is TGTGCCATCAGTGAGTCAAACGGACCGAACTATGGCTACACCTTC.

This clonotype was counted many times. The DNA of the CDR3 is TGTGCCAGCAGGACAGGGGGCGGAAACACCATATATTTT. It codes for CASRTGGGNTIYF. This chain connects TRBV2 to TRBJ1-3; 10 positions agree with TRBD1. The V gene's germline CDR1 is SNHLY and CDR2 FYNNEI. CDR3 length equals 13 residues. After removal of 6 bases from V and 4 bases from J, the junction contained 0 bases not matched to a gene.

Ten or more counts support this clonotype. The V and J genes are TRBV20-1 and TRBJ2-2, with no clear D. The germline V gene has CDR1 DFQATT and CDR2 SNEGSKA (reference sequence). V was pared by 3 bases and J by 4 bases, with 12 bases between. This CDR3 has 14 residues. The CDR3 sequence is CSASPGARTGELFF. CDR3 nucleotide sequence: TGCAGTGCTAGTCCGGGCGCCCGCACCGGGGAGCTGTTTTTT.

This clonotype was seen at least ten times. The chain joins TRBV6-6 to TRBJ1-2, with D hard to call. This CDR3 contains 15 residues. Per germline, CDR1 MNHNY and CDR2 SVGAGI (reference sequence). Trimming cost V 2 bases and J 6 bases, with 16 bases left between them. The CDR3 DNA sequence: TGTGCCAGCAGTTACCGAGGGTTTGAGGTCGATGGCTACACCTTC. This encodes CASSYRGFEVDGYTF.

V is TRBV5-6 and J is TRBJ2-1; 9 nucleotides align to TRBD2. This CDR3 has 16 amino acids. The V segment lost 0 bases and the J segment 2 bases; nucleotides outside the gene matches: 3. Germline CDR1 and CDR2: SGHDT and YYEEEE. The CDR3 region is CASSLVGTSTYNEQFF. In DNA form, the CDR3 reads TGTGCCAGCAGCTTGGTGGGGACTAGCACCTACAATGAGCAGTTCTTC.

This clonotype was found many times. CDR3 coding DNA: TGTGCCAGCAGTTTAGAAGAGTGGCAGTTCTTC. Protein sequence: CASSLEEWQFF. This chain links TRBV28 with TRBJ2-1; D not resolved. The V and J ends lost 2 bases and 12 bases respectively, with 8 bases between them. This CDR3 region has 11 residues. Germline CDR1 MDHEN, CDR2 SYDVKM. Drawing the rest from reference TRBV28 and TRBJ2-1, the complete variable domain is DVKVTQSSRYLVKRTGEKVFLECVQDMDHENMFWYRQDPGLGLRLIYFSYDVKMKEKGDIPEGYSVSREKKERFSLILESASTNQTSMYLCASSLEEWQFFGPGTRLTVL.

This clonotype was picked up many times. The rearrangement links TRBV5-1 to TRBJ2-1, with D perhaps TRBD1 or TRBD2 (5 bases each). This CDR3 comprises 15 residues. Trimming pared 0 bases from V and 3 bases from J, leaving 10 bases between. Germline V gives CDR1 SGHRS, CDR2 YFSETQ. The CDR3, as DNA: TGCGCCAGCAGCTTGGGGGACCTAAACTACAATGAGCAGTTCTTC. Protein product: CASSLGDLNYNEQFF. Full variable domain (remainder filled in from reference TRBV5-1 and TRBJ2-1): KAGVTQTPRYLIKTRGQQVTLSCSPISGHRSVSWYQQTPGQGLQFLFEYFSETQRNKGNFPGRFSGRQFSNSRSEMNVSTLELGDSALYLCASSLGDLNYNEQFFGPGTRLTVL.

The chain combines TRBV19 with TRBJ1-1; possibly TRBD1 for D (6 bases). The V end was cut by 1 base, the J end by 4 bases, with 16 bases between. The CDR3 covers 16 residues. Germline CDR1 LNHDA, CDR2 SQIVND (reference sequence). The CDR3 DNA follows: TGTGCCAGTAGTATAGTTCCGGGGGCGCCTCTCACTGAAGCTTTCTTT. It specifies CASSIVPGAPLTEAFF.

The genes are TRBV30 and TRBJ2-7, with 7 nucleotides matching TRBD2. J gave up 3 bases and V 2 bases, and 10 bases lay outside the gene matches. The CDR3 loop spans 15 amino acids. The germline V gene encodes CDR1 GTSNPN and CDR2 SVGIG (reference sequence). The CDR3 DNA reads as TGTGCCTGGAGTACCCCTCGACTAGCCGTCTACGAGCAGTACTTC. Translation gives CAWSTPRLAVYEQYF. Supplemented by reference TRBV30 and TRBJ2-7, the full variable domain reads SQTIHQWPATLVQPVGSPLSLECTVEGTSNPNLYWYRQAAGRGLQLLFYSVGIGQISSEVPQNLSASRPQDRQFILSSKKLLLSDSGFYLCAWSTPRLAVYEQYFGPGTRLTVT.

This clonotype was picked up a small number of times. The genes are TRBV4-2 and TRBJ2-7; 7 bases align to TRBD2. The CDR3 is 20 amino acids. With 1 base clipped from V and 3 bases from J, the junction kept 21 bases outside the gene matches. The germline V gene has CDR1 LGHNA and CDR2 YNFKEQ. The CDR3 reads CASSQGGYREVLTLHYEQYF. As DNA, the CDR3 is TGTGCCAGCAGCCAAGGAGGGTATCGGGAGGTCCTCACCCTCCACTACGAGCAGTACTTC.